One sample yielded the 7 T cell receptor beta chains listed below, sequenced in a study of blood T cell repertoires in COVID-19. Assay used: immunoSEQ multiplex PCR; TCRdb lists only in-frame clones, some missing. Of 300,000 to 400,000 clones in the sample, 86% are singletons; the top ten hold around 4.5%. The sequenced sample consisted of PBMCs or T cells enriched from blood (not recorded which). The receptors derive from a woman aged 40 to 55 with acute COVID-19.

J is TRBJ1-1 and V is TRBV19; the D gene is possibly TRBD1 (6 bases). The V and J ends lost 6 bases and 7 bases respectively, with 15 bases between them. Looked up from germline, CDR1 is LNHDA and CDR2 is SQIVND (reference sequence). The CDR3 has 13 amino acids. The CDR3 sequence is CASRYRVGDEAFF. The CDR3 DNA sequence: TGTGCCAGTAGATACAGGGTCGGGGATGAAGCTTTCTTT.

V gene TRBV6-5 combines with J gene TRBJ1-1; the D is unclear. The V gene's germline CDR1 is MNHEY and CDR2 SVGAGI. The CDR3 sequence is 13 residues long. Trimming shortened V by 6 bases and J by 4 bases, and 12 bases separated the two germline ends. The CDR3 nucleotides are TGTGCCAGCAGCAGATCCAAGCGCACTGAAGCTTTCTTT. Protein: CASSRSKRTEAFF.

This clone was counted between two and nine times. V gene TRBV5-5 combines with J gene TRBJ1-3, with 8 positions matching TRBD1. CDR3 length: 12 amino acids. J gave up 11 bases and V 0 bases, and 1 base lay outside the gene matches. CDR1 SGHKS and CDR2 YYEKEE come from the germline V gene (reference sequence). This CDR3 reads CASSLETGAIYF. In nucleotides, the CDR3 is TGTGCCAGCAGCTTGGAGACAGGGGCCATATATTTT.

Here the CDR3 DNA reads TGTGCCAGCAGTCCGGGGTTCTCTGGAAACACCATATATTTT. This translates into CASSPGFSGNTIYF. The V and J genes are TRBV6-5 and TRBJ1-3, with D unresolved. Germline V gene sequence: CDR1 MNHEY, CDR2 SVGAGI. The CDR3 is 14 residues long. V lost 5 bases and J 0 bases, leaving 8 bases between the germline ends.

Points on this clone: Other nucleotide sequences in the sample specify the same CDR3. This chain uses TRBV7-2 with TRBJ1-6; no clear D gene. Between the trimmed V and J ends, which lost 1 base and 7 bases, there was a span of 8 bases. The germline V gene has CDR1 SGHTA and CDR2 FQGNSA. The CDR3 has 14 residues. The CDR3 DNA sequence: TGTGCCAGCAGCTTAGGACAAATCAATTCACCCCTCCACTTT. As protein: CASSLGQINSPLHF.

V and J are TRBV5-1 and TRBJ2-7; perhaps TRBD1 as D (5 bases). There are 13 residues in the CDR3. Germline CDR1 reads SGHRS; CDR2 reads YFSETQ. V lost 5 bases to trimming and J lost 3 bases, with 12 bases between them. This CDR3 reads CASRGAVSYEQYF. In nucleotides, the CDR3 is TGCGCCAGCAGAGGGGCCGTTAGCTACGAGCAGTACTTC.

V and J are TRBV7-9 and TRBJ2-7; D ambiguous. Germline CDR1 reads SEHNR; CDR2 reads FQNEAQ (reference sequence). The CDR3 runs 15 residues. Trimming took off 1 base at V and 5 bases at J, with 15 bases between the two ends. CDR3 sequence reads: CASSLENLEVHEQYF. DNA for the CDR3: TGTGCCAGCAGCTTAGAAAACTTAGAGGTCCACGAGCAGTACTTC.